The present T cell receptor beta chain was sequenced within a study of tumor-infiltrating lymphocytes in primary liver carcinoma. Study context: Each of the growths was stage T1-T3 N0M0, extending roughly 4.2 to 11 cm across.

TCR beta cDNA was made from 500 ng total RNA with a constant-region primer. Researchers made the TCR beta libraries by running three nested multiplex PCR rounds with slightly modified ARM-PCR. Investigators reported that the first two PCR rounds, at approximately 11 cycles each, used TRBV1-TRBV30 forward primers with a C-beta reverse primer. TCRdb itself ran the multiplex PCR reads through MiXCR, one entry per CDR3 protein. The sample has approximately 340,000 distinct CDR3 sequences; around 60% are singletons. The CDR3 contains 14 residues. V lost 6 bases and J lost 4, with 17 bases in between. Per germline, CDR1 SQVTM and CDR2 ANQGSEA. It was unsorted whole blood that yielded blood RNA, and germline DNA was also extracted. The patients carried chronic HBV infection and had received no treatment. This clonotype came up many times.

The V and J genes are TRBV29-1 and TRBJ2-3; TRBD1 or TRBD2 may be the D gene (5 bases each). The source material was peripheral blood. This receptor was obtained from a man in his forties with primary liver carcinoma and hepatitis B virus infection. CDR3 residues: CSVPQGPGPDTQYF. The CDR3 coding sequence is TGCAGCGTCCCCCAAGGACCGGGGCCAGATACGCAGTATTTT.